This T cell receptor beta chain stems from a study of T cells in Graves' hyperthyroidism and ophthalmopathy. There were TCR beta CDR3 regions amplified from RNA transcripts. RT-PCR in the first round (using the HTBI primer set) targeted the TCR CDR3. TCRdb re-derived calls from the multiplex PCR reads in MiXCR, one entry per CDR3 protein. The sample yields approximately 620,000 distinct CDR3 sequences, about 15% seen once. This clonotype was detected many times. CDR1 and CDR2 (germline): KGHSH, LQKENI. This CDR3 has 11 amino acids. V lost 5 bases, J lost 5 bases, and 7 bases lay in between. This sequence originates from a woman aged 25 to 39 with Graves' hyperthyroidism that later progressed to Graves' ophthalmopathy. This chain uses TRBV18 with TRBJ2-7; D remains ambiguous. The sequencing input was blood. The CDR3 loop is CASSKSHEQYF. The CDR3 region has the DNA TGTGCCAGCTCAAAATCCCACGAGCAGTACTTC.